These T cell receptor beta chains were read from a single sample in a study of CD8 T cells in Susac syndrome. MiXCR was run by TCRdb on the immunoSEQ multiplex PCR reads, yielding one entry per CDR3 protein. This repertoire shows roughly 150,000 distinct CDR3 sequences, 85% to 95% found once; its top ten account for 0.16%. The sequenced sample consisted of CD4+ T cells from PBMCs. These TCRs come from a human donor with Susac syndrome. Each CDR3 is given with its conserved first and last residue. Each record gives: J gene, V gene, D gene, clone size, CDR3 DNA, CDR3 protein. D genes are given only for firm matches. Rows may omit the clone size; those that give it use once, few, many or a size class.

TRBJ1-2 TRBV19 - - TGTGCCAGTAGTATAGAGCCAGGAGCTAACTATGGCTACACCTTC CASSIEPGANYGYTF
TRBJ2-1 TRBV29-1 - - TGCAGCGTTGACAGGATGAATGAGCAGTTCTTC CSVDRMNEQFF
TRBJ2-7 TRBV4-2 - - TGTGCCAGCAGCCAAATCTCCGGGGACTCCTACGAGCAGTACTTC CASSQISGDSYEQYF
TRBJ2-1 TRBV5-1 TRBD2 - TGCGCCAGCAGCGTTGCCGGGACTAGTTCCCTCAATGAGCAGTTCTTC CASSVAGTSSLNEQFF
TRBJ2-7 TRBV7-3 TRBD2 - TGTGCCAGCAGCTTAATAGCGGGGGACTCCTACGAGCAGTACTTC CASSLIAGDSYEQYF
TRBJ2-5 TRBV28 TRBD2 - TGTGCCAGCAGTCCCATAGCGGGGAAGGGGGAGACCCAGTACTTC CASSPIAGKGETQYF
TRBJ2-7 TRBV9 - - TGTGCCAGCAGCGTAGTGGGCAGCACCTACGAGCAGTACTTC CASSVVGSTYEQYF
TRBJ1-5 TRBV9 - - TGTGCCAGCAGCGTAGATCAGGGCCCTCAGCCCCAGCATTTT CASSVDQGPQPQHF
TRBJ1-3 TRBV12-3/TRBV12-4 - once TGTGCCAGCAGTGGACCTGTTGCGGGAAACACCATATATTTT CASSGPVAGNTIYF
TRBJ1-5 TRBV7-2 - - TGTGCCAGCAGCTTTTACGGAGACAATCAGCCCCAGCATTTT CASSFYGDNQPQHF
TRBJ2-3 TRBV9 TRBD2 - TGTGCCAGCAGCGCCCCTCTGCGGGGGTCCAGGGATACGCAGTATTTT CASSAPLRGSRDTQYF
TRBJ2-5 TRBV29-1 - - TGCAGCGTTCGGTCTTTAGAGACCCAGTACTTC CSVRSLETQYF
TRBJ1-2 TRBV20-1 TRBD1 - TGCAGTGCCCCGACAGGGGGCGACGGCTACACCTTC CSAPTGGDGYTF
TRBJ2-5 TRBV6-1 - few TGTGCCAGCAGTCCATCCCGCGGCCCGGGGACCCAGTACTTC CASSPSRGPGTQYF
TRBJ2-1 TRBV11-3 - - TGTGCCAGCAGCCCACACTTTACGTCCTACAATGAGCAGTTCTTC CASSPHFTSYNEQFF
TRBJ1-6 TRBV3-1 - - TGTGCCAGCAGCCAACCCCAGGGACGGTCACCCCTCCACTTT CASSQPQGRSPLHF
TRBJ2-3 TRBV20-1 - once TGCAGTGCAGATGGCGGGGCCCCCCGGGATACGCAGTATTTT CSADGGAPRDTQYF
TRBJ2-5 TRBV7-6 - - TGTGCCAGCAGCTTAATGGAAGGGCAAGAGACCCAGTACTTC CASSLMEGQETQYF
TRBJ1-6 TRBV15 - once TGTGCCACCAGCAGAGGCCGGGACATCTCCTATAATTCACCCCTCCACTTT CATSRGRDISYNSPLHF
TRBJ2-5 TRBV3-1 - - TGTGCCAGCAGCCAAACTAGGGAGACCCAGTACTTC CASSQTRETQYF
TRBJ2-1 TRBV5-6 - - TGTGCCAGCAACAAGGGGGATGAGCAGTTCTTC CASNKGDEQFF
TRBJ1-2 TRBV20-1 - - TGCAGTGCTAGACCCGGGGCCAAAGGGGCGTCCTACACCTTC CSARPGAKGASYTF
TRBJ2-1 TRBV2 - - TGTGCCAGCAGGGTGCCGGGACTCAATGAGCAGTTCTTC CASRVPGLNEQFF
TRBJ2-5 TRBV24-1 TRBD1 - TGTGCCACCAGTCCGAATACAGGGGGAGAGACCCAGTACTTC CATSPNTGGETQYF
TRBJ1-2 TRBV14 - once TGTGCCAGCAGCCAAGATGGTCGTGGCTACACCTTC CASSQDGRGYTF
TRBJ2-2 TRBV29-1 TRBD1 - TGCAGCGGGGGACAGGGTGCCCCCGGGGAGCTGTTTTTT CSGGQGAPGELFF
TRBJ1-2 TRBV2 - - TGTGCCAGCGAGGCAGCAGCTAACTATGGCTACACCTTC CASEAAANYGYTF
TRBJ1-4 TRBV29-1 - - TGCAGCGTCGTCACCGGAGGGGGTAATGAAAAACTGTTTTTT CSVVTGGGNEKLFF
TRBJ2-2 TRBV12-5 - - TGTGCTAGTGGTTTGGGTCTGGGTGCCACCGGGGAGCTGTTTTTT CASGLGLGATGELFF
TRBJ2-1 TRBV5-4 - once TGTGCCAGCAGCCAAACGAGTGACAGCTACAATGAGCAGTTCTTC CASSQTSDSYNEQFF
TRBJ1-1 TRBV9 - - TGTGCCAGCGGGAAGACAGGAGACACTGAAGCTTTCTTT CASGKTGDTEAFF
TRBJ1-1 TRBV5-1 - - TGCGCCAGCAGCTTGGATACGGGTTACACTGAAGCTTTCTTT CASSLDTGYTEAFF
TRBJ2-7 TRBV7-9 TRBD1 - TGTGCCAGCAGCTTAGATCCCCCGGGACAGGCCACCTACGAGCAGTACTTC CASSLDPPGQATYEQYF
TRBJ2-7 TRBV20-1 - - TGCAGTGCTCTCGGGCGGACCTACGAGCAGTACTTC CSALGRTYEQYF
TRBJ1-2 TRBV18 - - TGTGCCAGCTCACCAGGAGGTCTGGGCTACACCTTC CASSPGGLGYTF
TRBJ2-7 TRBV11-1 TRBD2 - TGTGCCAGCAGCCAGACTAGCGGGGGGACGCTCGAGCAGTACTTC CASSQTSGGTLEQYF
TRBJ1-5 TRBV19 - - TGTGCCAGTAGCCGGGACGCAGGTTGGCCCCAGCATTTT CASSRDAGWPQHF
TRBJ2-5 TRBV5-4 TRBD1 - TGTGCCAGCAGCTTGGGACAGGGGGATGGAGAGACCCAGTACTTC CASSLGQGDGETQYF
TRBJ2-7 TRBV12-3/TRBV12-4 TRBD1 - TGTGCCAGCAGTCCGCGACAGGGGCGAAACGAGCAGTACTTC CASSPRQGRNEQYF
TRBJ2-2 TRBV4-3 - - TGCGCCAGCAGGTATCGGGCGGGCGCGAACACCGGGGAGCTGTTTTTT CASRYRAGANTGELFF
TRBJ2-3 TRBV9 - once TGTGCCAGCAGCGTTTCGGGGGGCCCCACAGATACGCAGTATTTT CASSVSGGPTDTQYF
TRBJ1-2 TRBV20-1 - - TGCAGTGCTAGAGCGACAGACTATGGCTACACCTTC CSARATDYGYTF
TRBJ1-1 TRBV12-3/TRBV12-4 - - TGTGCCAGCAGAGTAAAATCAGGCACTGAAGCTTTCTTT CASRVKSGTEAFF
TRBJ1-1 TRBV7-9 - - TGTGCCAGCAGCCCCAAGGCGCCGTCTGAAGCTTTCTTT CASSPKAPSEAFF
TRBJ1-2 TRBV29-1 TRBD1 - TGCAGCGTAGCTACAGGGGTCAACTATGGCTACACCTTC CSVATGVNYGYTF
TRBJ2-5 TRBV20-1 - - TGCAGCCGGGGCGTCCTGGAGGAGACCCAGTACTTC CSRGVLEETQYF
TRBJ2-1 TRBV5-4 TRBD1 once TGTGCCAGCAGCTTGGCCGGGACAGGCCCAAGTGAGCAGTTCTTC CASSLAGTGPSEQFF
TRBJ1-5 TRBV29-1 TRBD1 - TGCAGCGTCAGGGACAGCCTACCCGATCAGCCCCAGCATTTT CSVRDSLPDQPQHF
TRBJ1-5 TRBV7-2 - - TGTGCCAGCAGTCCCCGGCGGGACGGTCAGCCCCAGCATTTT CASSPRRDGQPQHF
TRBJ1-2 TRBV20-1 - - TGCAGTGCTCCGGGGGCGTGGGAAAGCAAGGGTGGCTACACCTTC CSAPGAWESKGGYTF
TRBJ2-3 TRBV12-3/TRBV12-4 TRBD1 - TGTGCCAGCAGTTCCACGGGACAGGGAGGCACAGATACGCAGTATTTT CASSSTGQGGTDTQYF
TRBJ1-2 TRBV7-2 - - TGTGCCAGCAGCTTAGTGCGGGGGGCCTATGGCTACACCTTC CASSLVRGAYGYTF
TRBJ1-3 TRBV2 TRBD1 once TGTGCCAGCATGGAGGGGGCGGACACCATATATTTT CASMEGADTIYF
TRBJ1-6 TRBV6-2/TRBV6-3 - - TGTGCCAGCAAGGACACCCACCTCACGGCCCTCCACTTT CASKDTHLTALHF
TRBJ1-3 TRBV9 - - TGTGCCAGCAGCCGAGACGGAAGCTCTGGAAACACCATATATTTT CASSRDGSSGNTIYF